The rows below give T cell receptor beta chains drawn from one sample of a study of blood T cell repertoires in COVID-19. Using immunoSEQ multiplex PCR, the repertoire was profiled, and TCRdb retains in-frame clones only, with some absent. The table lists over 300,000 clones, 88% of them singletons. The sequencing sample was made of PBMCs or T cells enriched from blood (not recorded which). These receptors were obtained from a woman in her twenties or thirties with acute COVID-19. The CDR3 runs from the conserved cysteine through the conserved F or W. Each record gives: V gene, D gene, J gene, clone size, CDR3 protein, CDR3 DNA. The D gene is left open where the match is weak. Rows may omit the clone size; those that give it use once, few, many or a size class.

V gene: TRBV29-1; D gene: TRBD1; J gene: TRBJ1-2; clone size: -; CDR3 protein: CSVEALTGPYYGYTF; CDR3 DNA: TGCAGCGTTGAAGCCCTGACAGGGCCCTACTATGGCTACACCTTC
V gene: TRBV7-2; D gene: -; J gene: TRBJ1-2; clone size: -; CDR3 protein: CASSSRQGIYGYTF; CDR3 DNA: TGTGCCAGCAGCTCCCGCCAGGGGATCTATGGCTACACCTTC
V gene: TRBV5-1; D gene: -; J gene: TRBJ1-1; clone size: -; CDR3 protein: CASSLNLAGVNTEAFF; CDR3 DNA: TGCGCCAGCAGCTTGAATCTGGCAGGGGTTAACACTGAAGCTTTCTTT
V gene: TRBV7-2; D gene: TRBD1; J gene: TRBJ2-1; clone size: once; CDR3 protein: CASSLASTGYNEQFF; CDR3 DNA: TGTGCCAGCAGCTTAGCGTCGACAGGGTACAATGAGCAGTTCTTC
V gene: TRBV2; D gene: TRBD1; J gene: TRBJ2-4; clone size: once; CDR3 protein: CASSDPGQGEVKNIQYF; CDR3 DNA: TGTGCCAGCAGTGACCCGGGACAGGGGGAGGTCAAAAACATTCAGTACTTC
V gene: TRBV9; D gene: TRBD1; J gene: TRBJ1-4; clone size: -; CDR3 protein: CASSSGTGANNEKLFF; CDR3 DNA: TGTGCCAGCAGCTCCGGGACAGGGGCCAATAATGAAAAACTGTTTTTT
V gene: TRBV19; D gene: -; J gene: TRBJ1-2; clone size: -; CDR3 protein: CASSIDGPGGYTF; CDR3 DNA: TGTGCCAGTAGTATAGATGGGCCTGGTGGCTACACCTTC
V gene: TRBV29-1; D gene: TRBD1; J gene: TRBJ2-7; clone size: once; CDR3 protein: CSVELQGAAYEQYF; CDR3 DNA: TGCAGCGTTGAGCTACAGGGGGCTGCCTACGAGCAGTACTTC
V gene: TRBV7-8; D gene: -; J gene: TRBJ1-4; clone size: -; CDR3 protein: CASSLRAEGVNEKLFF; CDR3 DNA: TGTGCCAGCAGCTTAAGGGCCGAGGGGGTTAATGAAAAACTGTTTTTT
V gene: TRBV3-1/TRBV3-2; D gene: -; J gene: TRBJ2-1; clone size: -; CDR3 protein: CASSRQRGSYNEQFF; CDR3 DNA: TGTGCCAGCAGCCGGCAGAGGGGGTCCTACAATGAGCAGTTCTTC
V gene: TRBV4-1; D gene: -; J gene: TRBJ2-1; clone size: -; CDR3 protein: CASSPYPTVSSYNEQFF; CDR3 DNA: TGCGCCAGCAGCCCGTACCCGACAGTGAGCTCCTACAATGAGCAGTTCTTC
V gene: TRBV3-1/TRBV3-2; D gene: -; J gene: TRBJ2-3; clone size: -; CDR3 protein: CASSLGIGGSTDTQYF; CDR3 DNA: TGTGCCAGCAGCCTGGGCATTGGGGGGTCCACAGATACGCAGTATTTT
V gene: TRBV2; D gene: TRBD1; J gene: TRBJ1-2; clone size: -; CDR3 protein: CASKSDRSRYGYTF; CDR3 DNA: TGTGCCAGCAAATCGGACAGGAGTAGATATGGCTACACCTTC
V gene: TRBV29-1; D gene: -; J gene: TRBJ1-2; clone size: -; CDR3 protein: CSAVQGADYGYTF; CDR3 DNA: TGCAGCGCCGTCCAAGGGGCCGACTATGGCTACACCTTC
V gene: TRBV7-3; D gene: -; J gene: TRBJ1-3; clone size: once; CDR3 protein: CASSLSSAGLHF; CDR3 DNA: TGTGCCAGCAGCTTAAGCTCGGCAGGCCTACATTTT
V gene: TRBV6-5; D gene: TRBD1; J gene: TRBJ1-2; clone size: -; CDR3 protein: CASNDYRQGGYGYTF; CDR3 DNA: TGTGCCAGCAACGATTACCGACAGGGAGGCTATGGCTACACCTTC
V gene: TRBV28; D gene: -; J gene: TRBJ2-2; clone size: -; CDR3 protein: CASSPYSATGELFF; CDR3 DNA: TGTGCCAGCTCGCCATATAGCGCCACCGGGGAGCTGTTTTTT
V gene: TRBV6-5; D gene: -; J gene: TRBJ2-7; clone size: -; CDR3 protein: CASSYGTGIYEQYF; CDR3 DNA: TGTGCCAGCAGTTACGGTACAGGGATCTACGAGCAGTACTTC
V gene: TRBV7-3; D gene: TRBD1; J gene: TRBJ1-1; clone size: -; CDR3 protein: CASSLVRGRNTEAFF; CDR3 DNA: TGTGCCAGCAGCTTAGTCAGGGGGCGGAACACTGAAGCTTTCTTT